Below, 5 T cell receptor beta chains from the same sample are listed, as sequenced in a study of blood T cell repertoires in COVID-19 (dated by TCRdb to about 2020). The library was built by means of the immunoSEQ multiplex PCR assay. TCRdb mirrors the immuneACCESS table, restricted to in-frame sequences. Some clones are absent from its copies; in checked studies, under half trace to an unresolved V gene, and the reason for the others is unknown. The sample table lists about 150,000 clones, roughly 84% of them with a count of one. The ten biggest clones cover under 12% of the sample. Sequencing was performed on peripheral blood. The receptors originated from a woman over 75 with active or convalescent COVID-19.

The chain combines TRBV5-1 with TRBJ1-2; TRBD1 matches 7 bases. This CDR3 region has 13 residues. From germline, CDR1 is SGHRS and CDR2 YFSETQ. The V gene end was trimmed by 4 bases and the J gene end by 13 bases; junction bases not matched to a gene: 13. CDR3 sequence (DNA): TGCGCCAGCAGCCCCGACAGGGCCAAGGCGGGCACCTTC. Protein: CASSPDRAKAGTF. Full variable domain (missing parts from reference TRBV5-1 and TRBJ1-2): KAGVTQTPRYLIKTRGQQVTLSCSPISGHRSVSWYQQTPGQGLQFLFEYFSETQRNKGNFPGRFSGRQFSNSRSEMNVSTLELGDSALYLCASSPDRAKAGTFGSGTRLTVV.

Written as DNA, the CDR3 is TGTGCCACCAGTGACTCTCTCGGACAGTATGGCTACACCTTC. Amino acids: CATSDSLGQYGYTF. J is TRBJ1-2 and V is TRBV24-1; D perhaps matches TRBD1 (6 bases). CDR1 and CDR2 (germline): KGHDR, SFDVKD. CDR3 size: 14 residues. With 4 bases removed from V and 5 bases from J, the gap between germline ends came to 13 bases.

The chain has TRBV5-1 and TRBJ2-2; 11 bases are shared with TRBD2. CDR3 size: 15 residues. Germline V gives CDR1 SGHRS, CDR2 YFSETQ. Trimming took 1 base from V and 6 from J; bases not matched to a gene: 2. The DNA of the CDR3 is TGCGCCAGCAGCTTGACTAGCGGGAGAGCCGGGGAGCTGTTTTTT. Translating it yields CASSLTSGRAGELFF.

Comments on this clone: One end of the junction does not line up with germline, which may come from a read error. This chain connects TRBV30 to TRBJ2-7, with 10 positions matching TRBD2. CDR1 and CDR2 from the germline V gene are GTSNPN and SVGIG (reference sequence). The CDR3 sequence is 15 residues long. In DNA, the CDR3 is TGTGCCTGGAGGGCCCTAGCGGGAGTCTCCCACGAGCAGTACTTC. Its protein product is CAWRALAGVSHEQYF.

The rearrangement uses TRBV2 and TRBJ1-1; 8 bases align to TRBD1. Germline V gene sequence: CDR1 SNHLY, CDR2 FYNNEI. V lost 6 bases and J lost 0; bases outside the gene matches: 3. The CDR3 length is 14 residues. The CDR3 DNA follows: TGTGCCAGCAGGGACAGGGTCATGAACACTGAAGCTTTCTTT. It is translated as CASRDRVMNTEAFF. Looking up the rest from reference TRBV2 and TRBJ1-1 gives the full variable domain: EPEVTQTPSHQVTQMGQEVILRCVPISNHLYFYWYRQILGQKVEFLVSFYNNEISEKSEIFDDQFSVERPDGSNFTLKIRSTKLEDSAMYFCASRDRVMNTEAFFGQGTRLTVV.